This T cell receptor (beta chain) originates from a study of blood T cell repertoires in COVID-19. About the study: Whether acute or convalescent, the COVID-19 samples came from the United States, Italy and Spain. The analysed material was cDNA or gDNA that came from T cells, B-cell-depleted T cells, or PBMCs.

This clone occurred once. In the source study's methods: Reference gene primer amplification gave estimated nucleated cell counts. This table comes from immunoSEQ multiplex PCR, and its TCRdb copy is limited to in-frame clones, with some not included. V and J calls and clone size are given by that table; D and trimming were obtained from the DNA. The data show approximately 280,000 clones, roughly 90% seen once. Germline loops: CDR1 MGHDK, CDR2 SYGVNS. The CDR3 has 12 residues. Trimming cost V 5 bases and J 8 bases, with 12 bases left between them. The sequencing input was peripheral blood. The V and J genes are TRBV25-1 and TRBJ1-2; D is ambiguous. The sequence derives from a man aged 50-60 years with acute or convalescent COVID-19. The CDR3 nucleotides are TGTGCCAGCAGTATGTTTGCAAGCGGCTACACCTTC. It specifies CASSMFASGYTF.